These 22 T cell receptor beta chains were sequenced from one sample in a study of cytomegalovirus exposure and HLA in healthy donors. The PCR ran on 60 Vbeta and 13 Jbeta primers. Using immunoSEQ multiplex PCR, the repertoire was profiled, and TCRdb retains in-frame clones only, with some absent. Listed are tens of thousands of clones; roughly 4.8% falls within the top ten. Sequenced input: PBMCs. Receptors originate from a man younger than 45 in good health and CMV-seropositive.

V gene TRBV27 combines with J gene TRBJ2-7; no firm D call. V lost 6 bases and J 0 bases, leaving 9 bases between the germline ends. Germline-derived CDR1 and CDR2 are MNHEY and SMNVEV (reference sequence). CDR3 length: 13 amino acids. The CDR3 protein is CASSNSGSYEQYF. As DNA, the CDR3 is TGTGCCAGCAGCAATAGTGGCTCCTACGAGCAGTACTTC.

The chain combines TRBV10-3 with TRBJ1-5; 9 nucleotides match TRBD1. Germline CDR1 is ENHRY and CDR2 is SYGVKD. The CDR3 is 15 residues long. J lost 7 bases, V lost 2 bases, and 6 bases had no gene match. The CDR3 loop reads CAISEGGQGRQPQHF. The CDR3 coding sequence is TGTGCCATCAGTGAGGGAGGACAGGGGAGACAGCCCCAGCATTTT.

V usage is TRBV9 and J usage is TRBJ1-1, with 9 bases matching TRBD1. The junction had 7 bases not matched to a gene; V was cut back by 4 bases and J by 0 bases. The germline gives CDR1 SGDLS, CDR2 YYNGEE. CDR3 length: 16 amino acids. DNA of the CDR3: TGTGCCAGCAGCCCGGGACAGGGAAGCATGAACACTGAAGCTTTCTTT. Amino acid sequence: CASSPGQGSMNTEAFF.

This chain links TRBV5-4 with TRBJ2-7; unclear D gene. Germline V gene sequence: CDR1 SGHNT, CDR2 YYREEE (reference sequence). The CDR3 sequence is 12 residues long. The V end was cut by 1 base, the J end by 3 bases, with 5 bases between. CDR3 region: CASSLTGYEQYF. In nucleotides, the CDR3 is TGTGCCAGCAGCTTGACCGGCTACGAGCAGTACTTC.

The CDR3 DNA reads TGTGCCAGCAGTTTTAGCGGAGTTAGGGCCTACGAGCAGTACTTC. This sequence encodes CASSFSGVRAYEQYF. V is TRBV28 and J is TRBJ2-7, with D perhaps matching TRBD2 (6 bases). The CDR3 covers 15 residues. Germline-derived CDR1 and CDR2 are MDHEN and SYDVKM. The V and J ends lost 3 bases and 2 bases respectively, with 14 bases between them. The full variable domain, its missing parts supplied by reference TRBV28 and TRBJ2-7, is DVKVTQSSRYLVKRTGEKVFLECVQDMDHENMFWYRQDPGLGLRLIYFSYDVKMKEKGDIPEGYSVSREKKERFSLILESASTNQTSMYLCASSFSGVRAYEQYFGPGTRLTVT.

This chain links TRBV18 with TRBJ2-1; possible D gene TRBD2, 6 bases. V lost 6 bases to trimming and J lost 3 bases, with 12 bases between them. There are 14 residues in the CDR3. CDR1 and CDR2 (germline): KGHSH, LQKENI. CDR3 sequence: CASSRGKGYNEQFF. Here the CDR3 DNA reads TGTGCCAGCTCCCGGGGGAAGGGCTACAATGAGCAGTTCTTC.

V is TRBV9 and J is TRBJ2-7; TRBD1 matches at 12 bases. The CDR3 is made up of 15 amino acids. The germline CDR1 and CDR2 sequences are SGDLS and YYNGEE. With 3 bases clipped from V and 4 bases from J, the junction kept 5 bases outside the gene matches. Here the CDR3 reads CASSAGTGGGYEQYF. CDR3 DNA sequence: TGTGCCAGCAGCGCAGGGACAGGGGGCGGGTACGAGCAGTACTTC.

The CDR3 DNA reads as TGTGCCAGCAGTTTATTCCCCTCCGGTACCGGGGAGCTGTTTTTT. It translates to CASSLFPSGTGELFF. The chain links TRBV27 to TRBJ2-2, with D uncertain. The CDR3 contains 15 residues. Trimming left V 1 base short and J 5 bases short, with 11 bases between. Per germline, CDR1 MNHEY and CDR2 SMNVEV (reference sequence).

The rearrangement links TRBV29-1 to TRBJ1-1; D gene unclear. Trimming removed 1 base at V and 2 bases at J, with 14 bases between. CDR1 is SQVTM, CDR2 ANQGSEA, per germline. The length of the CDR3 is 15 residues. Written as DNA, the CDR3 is TGCAGCGTTGAAGGCCATCTCTCGGGAAACACTGAAGCTTTCTTT. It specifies CSVEGHLSGNTEAFF.

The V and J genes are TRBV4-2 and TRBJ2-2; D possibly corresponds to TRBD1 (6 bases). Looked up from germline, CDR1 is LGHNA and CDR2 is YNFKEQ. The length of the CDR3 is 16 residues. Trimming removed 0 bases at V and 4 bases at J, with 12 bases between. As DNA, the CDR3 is TGTGCCAGCAGCCAAGAATGGGGGCAGGCCACCGGGGAGCTGTTTTTT. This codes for CASSQEWGQATGELFF.

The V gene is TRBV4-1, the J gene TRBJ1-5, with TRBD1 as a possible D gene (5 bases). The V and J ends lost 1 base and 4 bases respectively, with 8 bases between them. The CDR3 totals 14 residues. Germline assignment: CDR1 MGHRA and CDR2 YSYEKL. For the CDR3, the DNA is TGCGCCAGCAGCCAAGTGTCAGGGAATCAGCCCCAGCATTTT. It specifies CASSQVSGNQPQHF.

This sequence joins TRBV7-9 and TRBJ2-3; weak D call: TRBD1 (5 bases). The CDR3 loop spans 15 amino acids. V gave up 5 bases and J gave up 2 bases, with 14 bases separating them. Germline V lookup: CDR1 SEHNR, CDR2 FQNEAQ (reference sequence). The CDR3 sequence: CASSPDGATTDTQYF. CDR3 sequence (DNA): TGTGCCAGCAGCCCCGATGGGGCCACCACAGATACGCAGTATTTT.

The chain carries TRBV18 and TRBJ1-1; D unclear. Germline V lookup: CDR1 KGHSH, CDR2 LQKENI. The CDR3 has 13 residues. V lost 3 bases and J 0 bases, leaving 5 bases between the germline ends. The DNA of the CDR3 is TGTGCCAGCTCACCTACAGTGAACACTGAAGCTTTCTTT. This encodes CASSPTVNTEAFF.

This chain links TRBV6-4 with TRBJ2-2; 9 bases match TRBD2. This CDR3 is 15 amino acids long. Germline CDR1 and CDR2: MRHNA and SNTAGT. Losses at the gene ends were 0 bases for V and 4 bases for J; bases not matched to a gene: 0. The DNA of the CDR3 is TGTGCCAGCAGTGACTCTAGCGGGAGCACCGGGGAGCTGTTTTTT. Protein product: CASSDSSGSTGELFF.

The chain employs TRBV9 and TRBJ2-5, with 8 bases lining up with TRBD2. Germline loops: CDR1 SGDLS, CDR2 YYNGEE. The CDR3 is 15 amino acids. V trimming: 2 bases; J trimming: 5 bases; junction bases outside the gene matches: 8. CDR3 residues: CASSVIAGTRETQYF. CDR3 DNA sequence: TGTGCCAGCAGCGTGATAGCGGGGACCCGGGAGACCCAGTACTTC.

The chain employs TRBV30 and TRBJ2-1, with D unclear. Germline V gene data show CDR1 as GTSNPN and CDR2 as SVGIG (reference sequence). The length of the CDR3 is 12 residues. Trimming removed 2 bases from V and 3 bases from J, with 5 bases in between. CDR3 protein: CAWSQDYNEQFF. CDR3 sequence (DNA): TGTGCCTGGAGTCAGGACTACAATGAGCAGTTCTTC.

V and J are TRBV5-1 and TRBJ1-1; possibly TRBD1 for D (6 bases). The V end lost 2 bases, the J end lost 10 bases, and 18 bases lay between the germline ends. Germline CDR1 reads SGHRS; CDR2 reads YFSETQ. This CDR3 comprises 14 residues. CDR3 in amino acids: CASSLGTKDTAAFF. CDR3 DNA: TGCGCCAGCAGCTTAGGGACAAAGGACACGGCAGCTTTCTTT.

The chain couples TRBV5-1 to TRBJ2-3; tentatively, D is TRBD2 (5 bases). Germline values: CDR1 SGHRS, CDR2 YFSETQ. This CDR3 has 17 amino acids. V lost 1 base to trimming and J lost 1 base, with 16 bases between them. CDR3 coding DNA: TGCGCCAGCAGCTTGTCGGCTAGCAGTAGTGGCACAGATACGCAGTATTTT. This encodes CASSLSASSSGTDTQYF.

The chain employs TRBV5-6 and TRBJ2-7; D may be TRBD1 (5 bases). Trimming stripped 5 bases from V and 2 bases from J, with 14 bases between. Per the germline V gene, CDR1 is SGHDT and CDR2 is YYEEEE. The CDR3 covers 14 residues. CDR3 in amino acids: CASSRQSITYEQYF. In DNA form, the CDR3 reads TGTGCCAGCAGTAGACAGTCTATAACCTACGAGCAGTACTTC.

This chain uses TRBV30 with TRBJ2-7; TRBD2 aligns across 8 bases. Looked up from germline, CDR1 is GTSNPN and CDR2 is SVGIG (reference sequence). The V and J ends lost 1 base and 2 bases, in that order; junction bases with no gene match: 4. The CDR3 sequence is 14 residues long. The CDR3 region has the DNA TGTGCCTGGAGTGGATCAGCGGGGGCCTACGAGCAGTACTTC. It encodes CAWSGSAGAYEQYF.

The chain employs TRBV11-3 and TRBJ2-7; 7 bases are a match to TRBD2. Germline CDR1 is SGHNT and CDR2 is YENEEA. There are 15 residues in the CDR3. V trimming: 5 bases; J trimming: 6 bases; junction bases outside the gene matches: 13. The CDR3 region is CASSQVRREFREQYF. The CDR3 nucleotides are TGTGCCAGCAGCCAAGTACGGCGGGAGTTCCGCGAGCAGTACTTC.

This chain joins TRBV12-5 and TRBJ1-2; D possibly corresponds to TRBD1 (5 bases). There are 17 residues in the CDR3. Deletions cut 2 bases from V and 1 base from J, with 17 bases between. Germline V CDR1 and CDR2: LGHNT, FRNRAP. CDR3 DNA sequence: TGTGCTAGTGGTTTGTTTGACGGTTGGAGGGGTAACTATGGCTACACCTTC. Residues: CASGLFDGWRGNYGYTF.